This T cell receptor (beta chain) was profiled in a study of T cells in Graves' hyperthyroidism and ophthalmopathy. TCR beta CDR3 regions were amplified from RNA transcripts. When the TCR CDR3 underwent first-round RT-PCR, the HTBI primer set was used. MiXCR was run by TCRdb on the multiplex PCR reads, yielding one entry per CDR3 protein. The sample has some 620,000 distinct CDR3 sequences, around 15% seen once. This CDR3 is built from 16 residues. After removal of 2 bases from V and 7 bases from J, the junction contained 10 bases not matched to a gene. Per the germline V gene, CDR1 is SGHVS and CDR2 is FQNEAQ.

Material: blood. The clonotype was recovered from a young woman with Graves' hyperthyroidism. The chain links TRBV7-8 to TRBJ1-5, with 8 nucleotides matching TRBD1. The CDR3 sequence is CASSLSFRGLGQPQHF. The CDR3 coding sequence is TGTGCCAGCAGCTTATCCTTCAGGGGGCTTGGGCAGCCCCAGCATTTT.